These 25 T cell receptor beta chains were all obtained from the same sample, sequenced in a study of blood T cell repertoires in COVID-19. Libraries were prepared by immunoSEQ multiplex PCR; TCRdb keeps only in-frame clonotypes and omits some of them. The data show roughly 280,000 clones, roughly 80% seen once. Sequenced sample: peripheral blood. Receptors were obtained from a man aged 55-75 years with acute or convalescent COVID-19.

The V gene is TRBV6-5, the J gene TRBJ1-2; maybe TRBD1 (5 bases). The length of the CDR3 is 15 residues. The germline gives CDR1 MNHEY, CDR2 SVGAGI. V lost 2 bases to trimming and J lost 6 bases, with 16 bases between them. The CDR3 here is CASSYTRVLSDGYTF. In nucleotides, the CDR3 is TGTGCCAGCAGTTACACCAGGGTTTTGAGCGATGGCTACACCTTC.

The genes are TRBV6-5 and TRBJ2-2; TRBD1 matches at 7 bases. V lost 6 bases, J lost 5 bases, and 9 bases stayed unmatched. CDR1 MNHEY and CDR2 SVGAGI come from the germline V gene. This CDR3 has 15 amino acids. CDR3 nucleotides: TGTGCCAGCAGCCGCTGGGACAGATCTACCGGGGAGCTGTTTTTT. Translation gives CASSRWDRSTGELFF.

The CDR3 sequence is CASSSPPGTGHGYTF. CDR3 in DNA: TGTGCCAGCAGCTCACCTCCCGGGACAGGGCATGGCTACACCTTC. The V gene is TRBV5-4, the J gene TRBJ1-2; 9 bases are a match to TRBD1. The CDR3 length is 15 residues. The J segment lost 6 bases and the V segment lost 3 bases, leaving 9 bases of the junction unmatched. The germline gives CDR1 SGHNT, CDR2 YYREEE (reference sequence).

This chain uses TRBV29-1 with TRBJ2-1, with 14 bases fitting TRBD2. CDR1 and CDR2 (germline): SQVTM, ANQGSEA. Trimming removed 3 bases from V and 1 base from J; junction bases left unmatched: 5. CDR3 size: 17 residues. The CDR3 reads CSVEGLAGVFSYNEQFF. DNA for the CDR3: TGCAGCGTTGAGGGACTAGCGGGAGTTTTTTCCTACAATGAGCAGTTCTTC.

This clone was detected only once. The gene calls are TRBV11-2 and TRBJ1-6; the D is unclear. V lost 3 bases and J 10 bases, leaving 7 bases between the germline ends. Germline V gene lookup returns CDR1 SGHAT and CDR2 FQNNGV. The CDR3 extends over 12 amino acids. The CDR3 protein is CASSFTGSPLHF. In DNA form, the CDR3 reads TGTGCCAGCAGCTTCACGGGATCACCCCTCCACTTT.

The chain carries TRBV5-1 and TRBJ2-3; TRBD2 is a possible D gene (7 bases). Per the germline V gene, CDR1 is SGHRS and CDR2 is YFSETQ. This CDR3 contains 15 residues. The V end was cut by 6 bases, the J end by 3 bases, with 17 bases between. CDR3: CASTLGGLGTDTQYF. CDR3 coding DNA: TGCGCCAGCACCCTCGGGGGGCTGGGAACAGATACGCAGTATTTT.

The V call is TRBV5-8, the J call TRBJ2-3; tentative D call: TRBD1 (5 bases). V shed 2 bases and J shed 1 base, with 11 bases lying between them. The CDR3 sequence is 15 residues long. Germline CDR1 is SGHTS and CDR2 is YDEGEE. The CDR3 here is CASSFTAGRTDTQYF. For the CDR3, the DNA is TGTGCCAGCAGCTTTACCGCAGGGCGCACAGATACGCAGTATTTT.

The rearrangement uses TRBV7-2 and TRBJ2-7, with D maybe TRBD1 (6 bases). V dropped 6 bases and J dropped 5 bases, with 17 bases sitting between them. The CDR3 is made up of 14 amino acids. Germline values: CDR1 SGHTA, CDR2 FQGNSA. The CDR3 is CASSIGGSWDEQYF. Here the CDR3 DNA reads TGTGCCAGCAGTATAGGGGGTTCGTGGGACGAGCAGTACTTC.

The V gene is TRBV18, the J gene TRBJ1-5, with TRBD1 identical over 7 bases. V lost 6 bases to trimming and J lost 4 bases; unmatched junction nucleotides: 12. This CDR3 has 16 residues. Germline lookup yields CDR1 KGHSH and CDR2 LQKENI. CDR3 nucleotides: TGTGCCAGCTCCCCCAACAGGGGAAGGGGGAATCAGCCCCAGCATTTT. It codes for CASSPNRGRGNQPQHF.

The J gene is TRBJ1-2, the V gene TRBV5-1; 12 positions agree with TRBD1. The germline V gene encodes CDR1 SGHRS and CDR2 YFSETQ. Unmatched junction bases numbered 6, after V lost 4 bases and J lost 8 bases. CDR3 length: 14 amino acids. CDR3 DNA sequence: TGCGCCAGCAGCGCCCGGGGACAGGGGGCCGGCTACACCTTC. Protein: CASSARGQGAGYTF.

V usage is TRBV5-1 and J usage is TRBJ2-1; D call uncertain. Trimming stripped 0 bases from V and 5 bases from J, with 6 bases between. CDR1 SGHRS and CDR2 YFSETQ come from the germline V gene. The CDR3 contains 13 residues. The CDR3 DNA is TGCGCCAGCAGCTTGGACGTAGACAATGAGCAGTTCTTC. The encoded protein is CASSLDVDNEQFF.

This chain links TRBV28 with TRBJ1-5, with a possible D match to TRBD1 (6 bases). CDR3 size: 13 residues. CDR1 and CDR2 from the germline V gene are MDHEN and SYDVKM. V shed 8 bases and J shed 6 bases, with 14 bases lying between them. The CDR3: CASVTGPGQPQHF. For the CDR3, the DNA is TGTGCCAGCGTTACAGGGCCGGGTCAGCCCCAGCATTTT.

The chain couples TRBV9 to TRBJ1-2; TRBD1 might be the D (5 bases). Trimming cost V 0 bases and J 6 bases, with 15 bases left between them. This CDR3 contains 15 residues. Germline CDR1 is SGDLS and CDR2 is YYNGEE. CDR3 region: CASSVGSGRLDGYTF. The CDR3 region has the DNA TGTGCCAGCAGCGTAGGATCAGGGCGTTTGGATGGCTACACCTTC.

The V call is TRBV7-6, the J call TRBJ2-7; tentative D call: TRBD2 (6 bases). The V gene's germline CDR1 is SGHVS and CDR2 FNYEAQ. Trimming cost V 5 bases and J 6 bases, with 11 bases left between them. The CDR3 has 12 amino acids. The CDR3 loop reads CASSPGGSEQYF. The CDR3 nucleotides read TGTGCCAGCAGCCCCGGAGGGAGCGAGCAGTACTTC.

The chain combines TRBV18 with TRBJ1-5, with D unclear. The length of the CDR3 is 15 residues. In germline, CDR1 is KGHSH, CDR2 LQKENI. V was clipped by 6 bases and J by 3 bases, with 15 bases between them. The CDR3 nucleotides read TGTGCCAGCTCCCTCGCGGAGGCAGTCAATCAGCCCCAGCATTTT. Protein: CASSLAEAVNQPQHF.

The chain recombines TRBV10-1 with TRBJ1-2; D is perhaps TRBD1 (6 bases). V dropped 2 bases and J dropped 1 base, with 14 bases sitting between them. The CDR3 runs to 16 residues. CDR1 is WNHNN and CDR2 is SYGVQD in the germline V gene (reference sequence). CDR3 sequence (DNA): TGCGCCAGCAGTGAGCCATCGGGACACCTTAACTATGGCTACACCTTC. This gives the protein CASSEPSGHLNYGYTF.

The J gene is TRBJ2-1, the V gene TRBV3-1 (or the pseudogene TRBV3-2), with 8 bases aligning to TRBD2. Germline-derived CDR1 and CDR2 are LGHDT and YNNKEL (reference sequence). This CDR3 spans 14 amino acids. V dropped 1 base and J dropped 7; count of bases not matched to a gene: 3. The CDR3 region has the DNA TGTGCCAGCAGCCAAGGGGCTAGCGGGAATGAGCAGTTCTTC. It encodes CASSQGASGNEQFF.

This clone was seen a handful of times. The chain couples TRBV10-3 to TRBJ1-1, with 10 positions matching TRBD1. The CDR3 covers 17 residues. J lost 1 base, V lost 7 bases, and 12 bases had no gene match. Germline CDR1 is ENHRY and CDR2 is SYGVKD. In DNA, the CDR3 is TGTGCCATCACCCCGGGACAGGGGAGAGGTGGGAACACTGAAGCTTTCTTT. It encodes CAITPGQGRGGNTEAFF.

This chain connects TRBV12-3 or TRBV12-4 to TRBJ1-2, with 9 nucleotides matching TRBD1. CDR3 size: 13 residues. Germline trimming cut 7 bases from V and 8 bases from J; bases unmatched to any gene: 8. The CDR3 DNA sequence: TGTGCCAGCACTCCGGGACAGGGTTGGGGCTACACCTTC. This sequence encodes CASTPGQGWGYTF.

The rearrangement links TRBV5-4 to TRBJ2-2; D is unresolved. V was shortened by 4 bases and J by 5 bases, with 15 bases between the two germline ends. This CDR3 comprises 15 residues. Germline V gene lookup returns CDR1 SGHNT and CDR2 YYREEE (reference sequence). The CDR3 sequence is CASSPDIDDTGELFF. CDR3 DNA: TGTGCCAGCAGCCCTGACATCGACGATACCGGGGAGCTGTTTTTT.

The table lists this clone with a few counts. V gene TRBV9 combines with J gene TRBJ2-5; TRBD1 matches at 9 bases. Germline CDR1 is SGDLS and CDR2 is YYNGEE. The CDR3 has 20 amino acids. Trimming cost V 7 bases and J 0 bases; bases outside gene matches: 22. Written as DNA, the CDR3 is TGTGCCAGCTCCCCTGGTATTATTACAGGGGGCGCCGAGTACCAAGAGACCCAGTACTTC. It specifies CASSPGIITGGAEYQETQYF.

The V gene is TRBV29-1, the J gene TRBJ1-2; D is possibly TRBD1 (6 bases). The V gene lost 6 bases and the J gene lost 5 bases, with 13 bases spanning the gap. The CDR3 is 12 amino acids. Germline-derived CDR1 and CDR2 are SQVTM and ANQGSEA. The CDR3 loop reads CSVRTGWYGYTF. As DNA, the CDR3 is TGCAGCGTCCGTACAGGGTGGTATGGCTACACCTTC. Full variable domain (rest looked up from reference TRBV29-1 and TRBJ1-2): SAVISQKPSRDICQRGTSLTIQCQVDSQVTMMFWYRQQPGQSLTLIATANQGSEATYESGFVIDKFPISRPNLTFSTLTVSNMSPEDSSIYLCSVRTGWYGYTFGSGTRLTVV.

Remarks on this clone: Distinct nucleotide sequences in the sample also encode this CDR3. The chain has TRBV3-1 (or the pseudogene TRBV3-2) and TRBJ2-7; D ambiguous. The germline V and J ends were trimmed by 0 bases and 3 bases, with 9 bases remaining between them. The CDR3 spans 14 residues. The V gene's germline CDR1 is LGHDT and CDR2 YNNKEL (reference sequence). The DNA for the CDR3 is TGTGCCAGCAGCCAAGATGGCGGCGGCTACGAGCAGTACTTC. Its translation is CASSQDGGGYEQYF.

This clone showed up just once. This chain uses TRBV7-2 with TRBJ1-1; 11 nucleotides agree with TRBD1. V lost 5 bases to trimming and J lost 0 bases; unmatched junction nucleotides: 5. From germline, CDR1 is SGHTA and CDR2 FQGNSA. The CDR3 runs to 16 residues. The CDR3 spells CASSLGTGGLNTEAFF. The CDR3 nucleotides read TGTGCCAGCAGCCTTGGGACAGGGGGTTTGAACACTGAAGCTTTCTTT.

The chain is built from TRBV30 and TRBJ2-3, with a tentative D call TRBD2 (6 bases). CDR3 length equals 14 residues. Trimming left V 4 bases short and J 1 base short, with 12 bases between. Germline assignment: CDR1 GTSNPN and CDR2 SVGIG (reference sequence). The CDR3 is CAWTRELGTDTQYF. For the CDR3, the DNA is TGTGCCTGGACCCGGGAGCTTGGCACAGATACGCAGTATTTT.